This TCR beta chain was profiled in a study of blood T cell repertoires in COVID-19. Study as a whole: Samples taken during acute and convalescent COVID-19 were collected in the United States, Italy and Spain. T cells, B-cell-depleted T cells, or PBMCs supplied cDNA or gDNA.

The CDR3 runs to 17 residues. Germline CDR1 is LNHDA and CDR2 is SQIVND (reference sequence). The V segment lost 3 bases and the J segment 2 bases; nucleotides outside the gene matches: 8. Under the authors' procedure: Reference gene primer amplification gave estimated nucleated cell counts. TCRdb keeps only in-frame clones here, not all; method: immunoSEQ multiplex PCR. D and trimming were read from the DNA, whereas the V and J calls and clone size are those reported in that table. The sample has tens of thousands of clones, 75% to 85% seen once. The specimen sequenced was peripheral blood. The rearrangement joins TRBV19 to TRBJ2-5; TRBD2 matches 11 bases. This clonotype was obtained from a human donor with acute or convalescent COVID-19. The donor label of this sample is uncertain. CDR3 sequence: CASSIGLIAGGQETQYF. In DNA form, the CDR3 reads TGTGCCAGTAGTATTGGGTTGATAGCGGGGGGGCAAGAGACCCAGTACTTC.